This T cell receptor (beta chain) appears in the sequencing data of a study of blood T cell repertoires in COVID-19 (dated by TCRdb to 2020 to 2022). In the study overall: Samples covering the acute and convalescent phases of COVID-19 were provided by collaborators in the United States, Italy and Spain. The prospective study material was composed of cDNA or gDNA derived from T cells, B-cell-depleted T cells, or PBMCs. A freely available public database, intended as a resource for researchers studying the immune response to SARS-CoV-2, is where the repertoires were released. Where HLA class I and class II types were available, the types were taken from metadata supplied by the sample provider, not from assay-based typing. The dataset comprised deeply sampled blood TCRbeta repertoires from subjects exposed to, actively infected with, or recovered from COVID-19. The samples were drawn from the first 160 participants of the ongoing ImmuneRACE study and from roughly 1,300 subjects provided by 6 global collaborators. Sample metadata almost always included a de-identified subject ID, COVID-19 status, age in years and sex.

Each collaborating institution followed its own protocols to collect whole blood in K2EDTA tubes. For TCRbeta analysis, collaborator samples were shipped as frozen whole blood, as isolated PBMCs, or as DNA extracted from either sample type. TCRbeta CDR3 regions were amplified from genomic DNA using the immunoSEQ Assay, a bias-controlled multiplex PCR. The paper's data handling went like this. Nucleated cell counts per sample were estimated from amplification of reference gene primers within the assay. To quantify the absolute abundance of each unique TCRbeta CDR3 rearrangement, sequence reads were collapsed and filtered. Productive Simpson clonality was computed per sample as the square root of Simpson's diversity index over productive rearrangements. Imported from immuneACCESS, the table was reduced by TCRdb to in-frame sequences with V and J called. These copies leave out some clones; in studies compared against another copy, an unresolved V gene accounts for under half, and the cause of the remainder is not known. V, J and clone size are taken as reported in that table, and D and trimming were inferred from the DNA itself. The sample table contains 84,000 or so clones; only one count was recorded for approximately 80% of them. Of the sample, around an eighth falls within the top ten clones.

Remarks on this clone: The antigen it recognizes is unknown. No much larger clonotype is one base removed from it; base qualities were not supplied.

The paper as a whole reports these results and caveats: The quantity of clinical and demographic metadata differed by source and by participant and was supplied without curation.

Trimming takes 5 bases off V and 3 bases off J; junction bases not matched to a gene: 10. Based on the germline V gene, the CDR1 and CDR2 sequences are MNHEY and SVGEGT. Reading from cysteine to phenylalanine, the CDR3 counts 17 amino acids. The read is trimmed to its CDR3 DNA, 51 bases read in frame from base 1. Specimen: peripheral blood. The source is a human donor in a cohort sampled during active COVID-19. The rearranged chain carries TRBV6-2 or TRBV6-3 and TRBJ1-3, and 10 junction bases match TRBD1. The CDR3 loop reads CASSRPGTGAGGNTIYF. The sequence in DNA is TGTGCCAGCAGTCGTCCCGGGACAGGGGCCGGTGGAAACACCATATATTTT.